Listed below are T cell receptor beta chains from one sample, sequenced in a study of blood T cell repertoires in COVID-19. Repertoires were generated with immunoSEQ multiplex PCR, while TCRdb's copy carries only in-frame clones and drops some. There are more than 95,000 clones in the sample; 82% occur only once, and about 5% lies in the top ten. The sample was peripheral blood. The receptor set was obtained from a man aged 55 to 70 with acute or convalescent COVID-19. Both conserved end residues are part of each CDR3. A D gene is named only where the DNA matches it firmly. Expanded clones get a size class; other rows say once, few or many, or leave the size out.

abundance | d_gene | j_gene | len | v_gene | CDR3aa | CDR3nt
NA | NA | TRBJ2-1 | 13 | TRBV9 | CASSVTSRPEQFF | TGTGCCAGCAGCGTTACTAGCAGGCCTGAGCAGTTCTTC
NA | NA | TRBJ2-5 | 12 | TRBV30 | CAWSVAPETQYF | TGTGCCTGGAGTGTAGCGCCAGAGACCCAGTACTTC
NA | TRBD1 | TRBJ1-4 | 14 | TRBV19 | CASSIPTGGEKLFF | TGTGCCAGTAGTATCCCGACAGGGGGAGAAAAACTGTTTTTT
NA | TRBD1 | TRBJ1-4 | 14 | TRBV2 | CASSQTGRMEKLFF | TGTGCCAGCAGTCAGACAGGGCGGATGGAAAAACTGTTTTTT
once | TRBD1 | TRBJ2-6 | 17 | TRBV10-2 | CASRADRGRSGANVLTF | TGCGCCAGCAGGGCGGACAGGGGGAGGTCTGGGGCCAACGTCCTGACTTTC
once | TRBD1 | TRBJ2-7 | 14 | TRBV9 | CASSAGTGVYEQYF | TGTGCCAGCAGCGCCGGGACAGGGGTCTACGAGCAGTACTTC
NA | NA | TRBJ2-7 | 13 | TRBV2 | CASSESREYEQYF | TGTGCCAGCAGTGAATCTCGGGAATACGAGCAGTACTTC
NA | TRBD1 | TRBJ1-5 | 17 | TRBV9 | CASSVGPGQGNNQPQHF | TGTGCCAGCAGCGTAGGACCCGGACAGGGTAATAATCAGCCCCAGCATTTT
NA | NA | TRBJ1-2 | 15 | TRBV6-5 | CASSYSKQGYYGYTF | TGTGCCAGCAGTTACTCGAAACAGGGTTACTATGGCTACACCTTC
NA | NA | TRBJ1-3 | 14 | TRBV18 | CASFDTRSGNTIYF | TGTGCCAGCTTTGACACCCGCTCTGGAAACACCATATATTTT
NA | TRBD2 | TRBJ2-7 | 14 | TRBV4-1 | CASSQGRGTYEQYF | TGCGCCAGCAGCCAGGGGCGGGGGACCTACGAGCAGTACTTC
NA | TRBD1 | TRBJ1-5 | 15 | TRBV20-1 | CSASNTGQGAQPQHF | TGCAGTGCTAGTAATACGGGACAGGGGGCACAGCCCCAGCATTTT
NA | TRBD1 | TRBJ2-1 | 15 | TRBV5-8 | CASSLALQGLHEQFF | TGTGCCAGCAGCTTGGCCTTACAGGGGTTGCATGAGCAGTTCTTC
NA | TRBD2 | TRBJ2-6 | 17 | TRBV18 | CASSPLAGEAGANVLTF | TGTGCCAGCTCACCCCTAGCGGGAGAGGCTGGGGCCAACGTCCTGACTTTC
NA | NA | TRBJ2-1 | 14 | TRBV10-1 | CASSDRGGTDEQFF | TGCGCCAGCAGCGACAGGGGAGGGACCGATGAGCAGTTCTTC
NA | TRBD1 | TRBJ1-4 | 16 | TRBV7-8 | CASSLVPGQGKVELFF | TGTGCCAGCAGCTTAGTCCCGGGACAGGGAAAGGTCGAACTGTTTTTT
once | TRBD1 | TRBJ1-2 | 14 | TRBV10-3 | CAIRADQGAYGYTF | TGTGCCATCAGGGCTGACCAGGGGGCGTATGGCTACACCTTC
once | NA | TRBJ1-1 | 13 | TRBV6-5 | CASTPTGPTEAFF | TGTGCCAGCACCCCTACAGGGCCCACTGAAGCTTTCTTT
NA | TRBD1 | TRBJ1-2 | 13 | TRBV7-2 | CASSSDRGLGYTF | TGTGCCAGCAGCTCGGACAGGGGGCTCGGCTACACCTTC
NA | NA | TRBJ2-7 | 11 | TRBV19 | CASSKGVEQYF | TGTGCCAGTAGTAAAGGAGTAGAGCAGTACTTC
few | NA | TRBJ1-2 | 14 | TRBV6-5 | CASSLAGTKSGYTF | TGTGCCAGCAGTTTGGCCGGGACAAAATCTGGCTACACCTTC
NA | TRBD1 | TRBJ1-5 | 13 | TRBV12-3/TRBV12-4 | CASSGTDNQPQHF | TGTGCCAGCAGCGGGACAGACAATCAGCCCCAGCATTTT